This section outlines one TCR beta chain sequence together with its context. Its target is unknown. The data were taken from a study of glioma-infiltrating T cells after dendritic cell vaccination. Study context: Treatment, given 2003 to 2012, was autologous tumor lysate-pulsed dendritic cell vaccination. Findings of the study overall: Estimated pretreatment TIL content predicted outcome after dendritic cell vaccination.

The primer mix had 60 V beta and 13 J beta primers. Measured with immunoSEQ multiplex PCR; TCRdb has only the in-frame clones, and not every one. The sample lists 90,000 to 140,000 clones; roughly 89% were seen once. The CDR3 is 15 residues long. The V gene end was trimmed by 2 bases and the J gene end by 3 bases; junction bases not matched to a gene: 5. Germline V CDR1 and CDR2: ENHRY, SYGVKD. The time point here: after dendritic cell vaccination, including at tumor progression/relapse. No glioblastoma patient carried an isocitrate dehydrogenase mutation. The TCR originated in a human donor with glioblastoma. The rearrangement links TRBV10-3 to TRBJ2-5; 8 bases map to TRBD2. Sequencing used blood, obtained after dendritic cell vaccination. For the CDR3, the DNA is TGTGCCATCAGTGAGGGGGTAGCGGGGAAAGAGACCCAGTACTTC. As protein: CAISEGVAGKETQYF.